Ten or more counts support the clone carrying this T cell receptor (beta chain). Its antigen is not identified. V lost 3 bases and J 3 bases, leaving 13 bases between the germline ends. This CDR3 is 14 amino acids long. Looked up from germline, CDR1 is DFQATT and CDR2 is SNEGSKA (reference sequence). This sample stems from a study of spatial heterogeneity in lung cancer. Study-wide context: More than eight raw reads, on average, carried each unique TCR and UMI combination. Study-level findings and limits: Among blood samples, ubiquitous expanded tumor TCRs appeared more at resection than at follow-up.

Noted time point: sample taken at primary tumor resection. Donation came from around 77 patients with untreated early-stage non-small cell lung cancer. Whole RNA, isolated from tumor, nontumor lung or frozen PBMC, was sequenced without prior sorting. TCRdb used MiXCR to reprocess the 5' RACE reads, holding one entry per CDR3 protein. This table has 48,000 or so distinct CDR3 sequences, roughly 5% appearing once. The chain recombines TRBV20-1 with TRBJ2-3, with a tentative D call TRBD1 (5 bases). The receptor comes from a male donor with early-stage non-small cell lung cancer. Sequencing used PBMCs, obtained at surgery. In DNA form, the CDR3 reads TGCAGTGCTAGGGGGCAGGGTGGAACAGATACGCAGTATTTT. Translation: CSARGQGGTDTQYF.